The present TCR beta chain was sequenced within a study of neurological immune-mediated disorders. Time point: longitudinal time-point 3. The CDR3 spans 15 residues. Germline V gene data show CDR1 as DFQATT and CDR2 as SNEGSKA (reference sequence). V was pared by 3 bases and J by 6 bases, with 21 bases between. This clonotype was counted many times. TCRdb processed the 5' RACE reads anew with MiXCR; each CDR3 protein has one entry. In the table there are about 80,000 distinct CDR3 sequences, about 4% of which are singletons. Sequencing was performed on PBMCs. The rearrangement joins TRBV20-1 to TRBJ2-7; a weak D match, TRBD2 (6 bases). The receptor was isolated from an older woman with multiple sclerosis. In DNA form, the CDR3 reads TGCAGTGCTAGTCCCGGGGGAAGGAGGTCAGCCGAGCAGTACTTC. The encoded protein is CSASPGGRRSAEQYF.